The sequence of this T cell receptor (beta chain) was determined in a study of CD4 T cells in relation to SARS-CoV-2 and coronaviruses (dated by TCRdb to 2020 to 2022). Background on the whole study: In the ViraFEST assay, PBMCs were cultured with antigen for approximately ten days, after which TCR beta CDR3s were sequenced to identify antigen-specific clonal expansions. An HIV-1 Nef peptide pool or a culture without peptide was used as the negative reference condition. Shared crossreactive spike epitopes were mapped to their HLA restriction using patient-derived lymphoblastoid cell lines. Memory CD4+ T cell crossreactivity between SARS-CoV-2 and common cold coronavirus spike proteins was assessed at the TCR clonotype level in the study. Samples from three pre-COVID donors and the naive versus memory experiments were sequenced with the Adaptive Biotechnologies TCR-sequencing kit; other data were Illumina-based. A different TCR-beta assay, based on Illumina, was used to sequence expansion assays from other donors in the study. The full study reports these points: Pre-pandemic and post-infection samples were not both contributed by any donor, so tracing of the source of pre-existing responses was limited. Since the crossreactivity analysis centred on spike protein, crossreactivity against other viral proteins was not assessed. The study was limited by small numbers of patients and tested TCRs. Crossreactive clones showed significantly weaker SARS-CoV-2-driven expansion than monoreactive clones, consistent with antigenic imprinting. Memory CD4+ clonotypes crossrecognizing SARS-CoV-2 and at least one common cold coronavirus spike were found in 60% to 75% of donors.

The germline V gene gives CDR1 as MRHNA and CDR2 as SNTAGT. Relative to germline, V is 5 bases shorter and J is 4 bases shorter, with 15 bases between their ends. The CDR3, from cysteine to phenylalanine, totals 15 residues. Solely the CDR3 DNA is kept, with 45 bases framed from the first base. CD4+ T cells from unexposed donors were collected before the COVID-19 pandemic (2011-2018). After around 10 days of culture, CD4+ T cells were isolated with the EasySep CD4+ T cell isolation kit. As cell numbers permitted, CD4+ T cells from unexposed donors were tested for reactivity to SARS-CoV-2 S and N and to four common cold coronavirus spike pools. Each well held two million PBMCs cultured in IMDM containing 5% human AB serum and roughly 9.4 IU/ml IL-2. Half of the culture medium was replaced with fresh IL-2-containing medium on days 3 and 7. In general, triplicate replicate wells were used for every peptide culture condition. Leukapheresis product for the unexposed donors was purchased commercially. Ficoll-Paque PLUS gradient centrifugation was used to isolate PBMCs from leukapheresis product or whole blood. PBMCs were either cryopreserved at -140°C or used fresh in the expansion assay. The QIAamp Micro DNA Kit was used to extract genomic DNA from the CD4+ T cells.

Concerning this clone itself: Its recognized antigen is unknown. Per-base quality was not reported, and no clone a single base away is much larger than it.

The library came from the immunoSEQ multiplex PCR assay. Concerning the study's data processing: During preprocessing, nonproductive sequences were removed, along with CDR3s that did not begin with C, did not end with F or W, or were shorter than 7 amino acids. The MANAFEST web app was used to call antigen-specific clonotypes on the basis of expansion compared with the reference and with other culture wells. A clone was considered positive if significant expansion relative to the reference culture was observed in 2 of 3 replicate wells at an FDR below 0.05. Positive clones also required significant expansion versus all other tandem wells and an odds ratio above 5. Pairwise Levenshtein distance, computed with the stringdist R package after three terminal residues were trimmed from each end, was used as the measure of CDR3 homology. Drawn from immuneACCESS, this table holds only the in-frame rearrangements with V and J called that TCRdb kept. Clones are partly lost; checked studies trace under half to an unresolved V gene and leave the rest unexplained. That table supplies the V and J calls and clone size; D and trimming were determined from the DNA. The sample yields about 22,000 clones; 74% were counted once. The ten largest clonotypes hold around 12% of the sample.

The material sequenced was CD4+ T cells from PBMCs, cultured in vitro. Here the chain combines TRBV6-4 and TRBJ2-1, with TRBD2 perhaps the D gene, on 7 matching bases. The sequence was collected from a human donor in good health. The CDR3 region reads CASSPGGGRYNEQFF. The base sequence is TGTGCCAGCAGTCCAGGCGGGGGCCGGTACAATGAGCAGTTCTTC.